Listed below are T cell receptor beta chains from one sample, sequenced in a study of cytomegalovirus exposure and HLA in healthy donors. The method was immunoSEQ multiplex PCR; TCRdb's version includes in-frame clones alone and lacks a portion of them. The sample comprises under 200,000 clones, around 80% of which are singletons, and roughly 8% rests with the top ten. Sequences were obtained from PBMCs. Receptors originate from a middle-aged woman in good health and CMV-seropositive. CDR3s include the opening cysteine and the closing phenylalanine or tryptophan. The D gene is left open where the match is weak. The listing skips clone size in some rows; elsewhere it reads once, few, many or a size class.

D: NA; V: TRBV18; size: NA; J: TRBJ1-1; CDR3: CASSPLERGRGTEAFF; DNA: TGTGCCAGCTCGCCCCTGGAGCGGGGGAGGGGGACTGAAGCTTTCTTT
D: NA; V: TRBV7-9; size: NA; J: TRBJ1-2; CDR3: CASSLAGGGGPVYGYTF; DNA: TGTGCCAGCAGCTTAGCGGGAGGGGGGGGACCAGTCTATGGCTACACCTTC
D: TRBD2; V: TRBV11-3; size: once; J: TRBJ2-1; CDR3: CASSLEDPLAGEKGEGEQFF; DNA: TGTGCCAGCAGCTTAGAGGATCCACTAGCGGGAGAAAAGGGAGAGGGTGAGCAGTTCTTC
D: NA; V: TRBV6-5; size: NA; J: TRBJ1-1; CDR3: CASSLLQGAVSEAFF; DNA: TGTGCCAGCAGTCTTCTACAGGGAGCAGTATCTGAAGCTTTCTTT
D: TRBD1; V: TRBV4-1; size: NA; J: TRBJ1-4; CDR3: CASSQDPGQGIEKLFF; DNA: TGCGCCAGCAGCCAAGATCCGGGACAGGGTATTGAAAAACTGTTTTTT
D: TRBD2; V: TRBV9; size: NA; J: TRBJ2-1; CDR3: CASSARPASGRNYNEQFF; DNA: TGTGCCAGCAGCGCCCGACCCGCTAGCGGGAGAAACTACAATGAGCAGTTCTTC
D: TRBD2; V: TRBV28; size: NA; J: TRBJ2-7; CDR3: CASRGIAGAYEQYF; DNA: TGTGCCAGCAGGGGGATAGCGGGAGCCTACGAGCAGTACTTC
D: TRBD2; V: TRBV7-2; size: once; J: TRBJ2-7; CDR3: CASSLTRVASGSTYEQYF; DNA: TGTGCCAGCAGCCTAACGAGGGTGGCTAGCGGGAGCACCTACGAGCAGTACTTC
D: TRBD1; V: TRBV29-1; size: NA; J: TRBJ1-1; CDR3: CSVRQGNTEAFF; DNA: TGCAGCGTCAGACAGGGGAACACTGAAGCTTTCTTT
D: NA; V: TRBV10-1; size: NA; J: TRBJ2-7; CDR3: CATRLTDEQYF; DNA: TGCGCCACGAGACTCACGGACGAGCAGTACTTC
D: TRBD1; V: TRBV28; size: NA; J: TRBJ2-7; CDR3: CASSLEPYRGIAYEQYF; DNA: TGTGCCAGCAGTTTAGAACCCTACAGGGGAATAGCGTATGAGCAGTACTTC
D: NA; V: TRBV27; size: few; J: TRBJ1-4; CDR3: CASSLSWQGWEKLFF; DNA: TGTGCCAGCAGTTTATCGTGGCAGGGGTGGGAAAAACTGTTTTTT